This TCR beta chain comes out of a study of blood T cell repertoires in COVID-19. Turning to the study itself: From the United States, Italy and Spain came samples of acute and convalescent COVID-19.

Original processing notes: Cell counts per sample came from amplifying reference gene primers. Measured with immunoSEQ multiplex PCR; TCRdb has only the in-frame clones, and not every one. The DNA gave D and trimming, while V, J and clone size come from that table. The data show about 80,000 clones, about four fifths seen once. A single count supports this clone. The germline V gene has CDR1 LNHDA and CDR2 SQIVND (reference sequence). The CDR3 totals 12 residues. Between the trimmed V and J ends, which lost 8 bases and 7 bases, there was a span of 12 bases. V is TRBV19 and J is TRBJ2-1, with no clear D. Material for sequencing was peripheral blood. The receptor's source is a woman aged 70-85 years with acute or convalescent COVID-19. CDR3: CASSFAGNEQFF. Written as DNA, the CDR3 is TGTGCCAGTTCCTTTGCCGGGAATGAGCAGTTCTTC.